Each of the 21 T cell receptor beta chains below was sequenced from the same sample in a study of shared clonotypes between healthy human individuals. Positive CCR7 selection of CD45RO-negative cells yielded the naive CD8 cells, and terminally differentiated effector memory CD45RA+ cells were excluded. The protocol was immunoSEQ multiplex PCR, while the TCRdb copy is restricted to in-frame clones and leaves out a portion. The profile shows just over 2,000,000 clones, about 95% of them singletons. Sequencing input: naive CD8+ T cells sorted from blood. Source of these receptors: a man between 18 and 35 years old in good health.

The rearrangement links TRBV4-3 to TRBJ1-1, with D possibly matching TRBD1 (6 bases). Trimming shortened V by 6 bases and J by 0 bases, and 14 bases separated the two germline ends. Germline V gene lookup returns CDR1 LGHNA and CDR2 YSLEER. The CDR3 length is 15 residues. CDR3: CASSSRTVMNTEAFF. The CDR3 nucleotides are TGCGCCAGCAGTTCCCGGACAGTCATGAACACTGAAGCTTTCTTT.

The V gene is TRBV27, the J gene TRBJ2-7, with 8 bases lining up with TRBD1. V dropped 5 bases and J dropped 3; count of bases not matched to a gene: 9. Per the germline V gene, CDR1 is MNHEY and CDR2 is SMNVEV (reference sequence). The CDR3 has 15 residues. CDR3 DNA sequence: TGTGCCAGCAGTCTCACAGGGGGTTCCTTCTACGAGCAGTACTTC. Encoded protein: CASSLTGGSFYEQYF.

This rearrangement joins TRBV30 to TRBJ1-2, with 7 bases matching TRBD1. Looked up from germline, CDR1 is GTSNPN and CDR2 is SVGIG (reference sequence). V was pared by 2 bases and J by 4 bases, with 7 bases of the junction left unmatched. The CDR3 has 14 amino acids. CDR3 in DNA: TGTGCCTGGAGTTTCCCAGGGGGGGCCTATGGCTACACCTTC. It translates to CAWSFPGGAYGYTF.

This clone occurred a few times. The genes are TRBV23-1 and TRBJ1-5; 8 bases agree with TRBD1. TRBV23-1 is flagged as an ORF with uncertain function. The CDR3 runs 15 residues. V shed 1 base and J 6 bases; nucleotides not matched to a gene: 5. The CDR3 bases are TGCGCCAGCAGTCAATTGCACAGGGGGTTTCAGCCCCAGCATTTT. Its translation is CASSQLHRGFQPQHF.

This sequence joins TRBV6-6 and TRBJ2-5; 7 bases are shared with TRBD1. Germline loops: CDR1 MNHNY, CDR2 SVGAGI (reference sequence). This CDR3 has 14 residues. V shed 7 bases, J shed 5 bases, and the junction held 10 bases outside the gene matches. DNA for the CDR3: TGTGCCAGCACCTTCCTTCCGGACAGGGAGACCCAGTACTTC. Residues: CASTFLPDRETQYF.

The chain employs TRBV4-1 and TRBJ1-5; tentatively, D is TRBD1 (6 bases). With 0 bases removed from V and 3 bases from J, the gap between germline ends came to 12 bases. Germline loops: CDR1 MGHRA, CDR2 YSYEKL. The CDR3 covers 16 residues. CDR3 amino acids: CASSQEGGQYNQPQHF. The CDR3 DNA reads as TGCGCCAGCAGCCAAGAAGGAGGACAGTACAATCAGCCCCAGCATTTT.

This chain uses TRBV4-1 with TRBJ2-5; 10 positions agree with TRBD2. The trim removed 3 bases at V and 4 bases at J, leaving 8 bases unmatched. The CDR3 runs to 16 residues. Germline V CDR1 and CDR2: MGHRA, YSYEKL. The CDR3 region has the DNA TGCGCCAGCAGCCATGAGGGGGGACTAGCGTCAGAGACCCAGTACTTC. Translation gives CASSHEGGLASETQYF.

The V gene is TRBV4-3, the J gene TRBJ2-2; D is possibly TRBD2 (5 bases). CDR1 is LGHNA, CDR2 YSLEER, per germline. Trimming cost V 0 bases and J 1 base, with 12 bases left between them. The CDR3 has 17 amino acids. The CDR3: CASSQDSRGLNTGELFF. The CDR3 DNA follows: TGCGCCAGCAGCCAAGATTCCCGGGGATTGAACACCGGGGAGCTGTTTTTT.

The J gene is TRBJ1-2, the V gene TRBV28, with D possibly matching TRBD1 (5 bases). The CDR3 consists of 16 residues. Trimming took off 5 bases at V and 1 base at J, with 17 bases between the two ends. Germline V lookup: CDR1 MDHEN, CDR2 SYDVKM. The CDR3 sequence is CASSHRQYMGNYGYTF. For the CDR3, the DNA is TGTGCCAGCAGTCATCGACAGTACATGGGTAACTATGGCTACACCTTC.

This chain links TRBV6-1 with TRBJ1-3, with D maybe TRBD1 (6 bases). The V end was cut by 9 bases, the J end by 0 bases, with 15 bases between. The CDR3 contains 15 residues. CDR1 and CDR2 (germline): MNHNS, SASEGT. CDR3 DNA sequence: TGTGCCAGTGGGGCAGGGGAGAGCTCTGGAAACACCATATATTTT. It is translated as CASGAGESSGNTIYF.

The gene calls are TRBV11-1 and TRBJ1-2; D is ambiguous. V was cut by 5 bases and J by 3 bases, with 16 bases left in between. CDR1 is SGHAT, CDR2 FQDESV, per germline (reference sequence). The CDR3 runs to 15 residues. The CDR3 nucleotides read TGTGCCAGCAGCCCAGACCCGGGCTCGGACTATGGCTACACCTTC. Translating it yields CASSPDPGSDYGYTF.

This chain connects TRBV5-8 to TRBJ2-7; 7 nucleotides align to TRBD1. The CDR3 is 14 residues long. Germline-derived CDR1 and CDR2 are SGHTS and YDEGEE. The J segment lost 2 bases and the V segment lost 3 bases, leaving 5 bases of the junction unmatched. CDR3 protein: CASSYPGTAYEQYF. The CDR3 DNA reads TGTGCCAGCAGCTACCCCGGGACAGCCTACGAGCAGTACTTC.

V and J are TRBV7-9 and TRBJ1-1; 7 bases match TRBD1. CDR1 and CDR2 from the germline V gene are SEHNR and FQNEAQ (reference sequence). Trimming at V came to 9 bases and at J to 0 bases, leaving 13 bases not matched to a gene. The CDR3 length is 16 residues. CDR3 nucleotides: TGTGCCAGTAGGATAGGGACAGCTGGCTTGAACACTGAAGCTTTCTTT. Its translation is CASRIGTAGLNTEAFF.

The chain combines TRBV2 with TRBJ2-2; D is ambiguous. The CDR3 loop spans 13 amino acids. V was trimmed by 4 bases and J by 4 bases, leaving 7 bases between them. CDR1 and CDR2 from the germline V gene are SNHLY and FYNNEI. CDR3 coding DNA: TGTGCCAGCAGTGCCGTAAGCACCGGGGAGCTGTTTTTT. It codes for CASSAVSTGELFF.

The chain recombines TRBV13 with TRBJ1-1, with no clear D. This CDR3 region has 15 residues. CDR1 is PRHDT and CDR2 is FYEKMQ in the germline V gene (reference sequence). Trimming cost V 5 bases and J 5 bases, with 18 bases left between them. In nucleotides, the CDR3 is TGTGCCAGCAGCGTCCTGCGGGAGGGAGGAACTGAAGCTTTCTTT. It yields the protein CASSVLREGGTEAFF.

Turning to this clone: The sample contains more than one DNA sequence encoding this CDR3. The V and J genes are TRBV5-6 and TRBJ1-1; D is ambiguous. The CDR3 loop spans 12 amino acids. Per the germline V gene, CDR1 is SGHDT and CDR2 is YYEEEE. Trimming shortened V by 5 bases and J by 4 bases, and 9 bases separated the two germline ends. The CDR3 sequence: CASSFQGTEAFF. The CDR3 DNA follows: TGTGCCAGCAGTTTCCAAGGCACTGAAGCTTTCTTT.

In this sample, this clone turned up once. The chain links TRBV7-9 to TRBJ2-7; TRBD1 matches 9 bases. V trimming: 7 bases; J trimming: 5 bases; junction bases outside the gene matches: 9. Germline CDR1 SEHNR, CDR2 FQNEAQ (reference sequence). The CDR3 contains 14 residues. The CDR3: CASIGPGQGDEQYF. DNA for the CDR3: TGTGCCAGCATCGGTCCGGGACAGGGCGACGAGCAGTACTTC.

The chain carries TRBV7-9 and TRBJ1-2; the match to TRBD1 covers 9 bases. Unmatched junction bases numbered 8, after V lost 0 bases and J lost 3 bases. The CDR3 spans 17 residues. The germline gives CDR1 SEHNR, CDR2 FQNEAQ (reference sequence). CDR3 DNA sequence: TGTGCCAGCAGCTTAGCTCGGACAGGGGTTATGGACTATGGCTACACCTTC. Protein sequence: CASSLARTGVMDYGYTF.

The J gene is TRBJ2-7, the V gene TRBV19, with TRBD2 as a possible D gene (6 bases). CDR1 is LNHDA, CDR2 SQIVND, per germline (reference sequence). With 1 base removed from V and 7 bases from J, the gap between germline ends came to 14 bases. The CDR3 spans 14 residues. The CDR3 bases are TGTGCCAGTAGTATAGGTGGGGAGGTCGAGGAGCAGTACTTC. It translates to CASSIGGEVEEQYF.

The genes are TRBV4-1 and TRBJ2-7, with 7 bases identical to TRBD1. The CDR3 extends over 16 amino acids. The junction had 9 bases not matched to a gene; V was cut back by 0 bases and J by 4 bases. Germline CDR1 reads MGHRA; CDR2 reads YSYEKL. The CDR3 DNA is TGCGCCAGCAGCCAAGAAGCGACAGGGACATCATACGAGCAGTACTTC. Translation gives CASSQEATGTSYEQYF.

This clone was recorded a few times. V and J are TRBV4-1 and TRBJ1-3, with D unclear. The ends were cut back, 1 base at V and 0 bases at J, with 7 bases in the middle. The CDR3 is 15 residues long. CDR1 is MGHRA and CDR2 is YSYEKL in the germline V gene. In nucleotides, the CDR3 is TGCGCCAGCAGCCAAGTGCAGTTCTCTGGAAACACCATATATTTT. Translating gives CASSQVQFSGNTIYF.